The entry that follows covers one TCR beta chain sequence. These data belong to a study of graft-versus-host responses after intestinal transplantation. TCRdb's table, derived via immunoSEQ multiplex PCR, lists solely in-frame clones and lacks some. The table has more than 9,000 clones, 70% to 90% seen once. Grafts had their tissue processed, releasing intraepithelial and lamina propria lymphocytes. The receptor was isolated from a human patient who received an intestinal transplant, so some T cells may come from the graft donor. The sequenced sample was ileum tissue, obtained roughly 700 days after intestinal transplantation.

CDR3 in amino acids: CAISESGGFSRNTIYF. CDR3 DNA: TGTGCCATCAGTGAGTCGGGCGGCTTTTCGAGAAACACCATATATTTT. The gene calls are TRBV10-3 and TRBJ1-3; no definite D call. The germline V gene encodes CDR1 ENHRY and CDR2 SYGVKD. Trimming removed 0 bases from V and 5 bases from J, with 14 bases in between. This CDR3 is 16 amino acids long.